This TCR beta chain was captured by sequencing in a study of blood T cell repertoires in COVID-19. Produced via immunoSEQ multiplex PCR; TCRdb's table is partial and in-frame only. In the table there are 200,000 to 300,000 clones, approximately 85% of which are singletons. This CDR3 contains 16 residues. J lost 2 bases, V lost 7 bases, and 13 bases had no gene match. CDR1 MDHEN and CDR2 SYDVKM come from the germline V gene. The receptor comes from a woman aged 45-59 years who had recovered from COVID-19. The V call is TRBV28, the J call TRBJ2-7; TRBD2 agrees at 8 bases. What was sequenced was PBMCs or T cells enriched from blood (not recorded which). CDR3 amino acids: CASITSGGRIPYEQYF. The CDR3 DNA follows: TGTGCCAGCATCACCTCGGGGGGGCGGATTCCCTACGAGCAGTACTTC.